The subject of this entry is one T cell receptor beta chain. These data belong to a study of identical twins. TCRdb processed the 5' RACE reads anew with MiXCR; each CDR3 protein has one entry. In the table there are approximately 500,000 distinct CDR3 sequences, roughly 26% of which are singletons. V was pared by 4 bases and J by 3 bases, with 9 bases between. Germline CDR1 MNHEY, CDR2 SMNVEV (reference sequence). The CDR3 is 14 amino acids. These data were also filed under a second study, of T cells expressing NK-cell markers.

Sequenced sample: CD4+ T cells sorted from blood. This sequence originates from a woman between 18 and 29 years old in good health. This chain links TRBV27 with TRBJ2-2; perhaps TRBD1 as D (6 bases). The CDR3 here is CASSSGQYTGELFF. For the CDR3, the DNA is TGTGCCAGCAGTTCCGGACAGTACACCGGGGAGCTGTTTTTT.